The 22 T cell receptor beta chains in this list originate from one sample, sequenced in a study of OX40 agonist ivuxolimab in advanced cancers. Produced via immunoSEQ multiplex PCR; TCRdb's table is partial and in-frame only. The repertoire holds just under 65,000 clones, with just under 85% as singletons. This specimen consisted of CD4+ or CD8+ T cells sorted from blood, obtained in a trial of the OX40 agonist ivuxolimab. The receptors were sampled from an adult with an advanced solid tumor such as melanoma, head and neck, liver or kidney cancer.

Only one count was recorded for this clone. The V gene is TRBV11-3, the J gene TRBJ1-1; the match to TRBD1 covers 7 bases. V trimming: 2 bases; J trimming: 2 bases; junction bases outside the gene matches: 8. Germline loops: CDR1 SGHNT, CDR2 YENEEA. The CDR3 totals 16 residues. For the CDR3, the DNA is TGTGCCAGCAGCTTAATTAGGAGGGGGCCCAACACTGAAGCTTTCTTT. Protein product: CASSLIRRGPNTEAFF.

The CDR3 DNA is TGTGCCAGCAGCCAATTGGTACAGGCGAACACCGGGGAGCTGTTTTTT. Protein product: CASSQLVQANTGELFF. The V gene is TRBV11-2, the J gene TRBJ2-2, with D maybe TRBD1 (5 bases). The CDR3 contains 16 residues. The ends were cut back, 5 bases at V and 0 bases at J, with 13 bases in the middle. CDR1 and CDR2 (germline): SGHAT, FQNNGV.

CDR3 region: CASSADRGTEAFF. CDR3 DNA sequence: TGTGCCAGCAGTGCGGACAGGGGAACTGAAGCTTTCTTT. The rearrangement links TRBV2 to TRBJ1-1, with TRBD1 matching over 9 bases. This CDR3 contains 13 residues. The V gene's germline CDR1 is SNHLY and CDR2 FYNNEI. The ends lost 4 bases at V and 5 bases at J; junction bases unmatched: 2.

The genes are TRBV18 and TRBJ1-3, with D unclear. V shed 6 bases and J shed 7 bases, with 22 bases lying between them. The CDR3 sequence is 16 residues long. Per the germline V gene, CDR1 is KGHSH and CDR2 is LQKENI. CDR3 amino acids: CASSFISPDPDNTIYF. CDR3 bases: TGTGCCAGCTCGTTTATTAGCCCGGACCCCGATAACACCATATATTTT.

The chain is built from TRBV7-9 and TRBJ2-5; 10 bases line up with TRBD2. Germline V lookup: CDR1 SEHNR, CDR2 FQNEAQ (reference sequence). The CDR3 has 18 residues. V was clipped by 4 bases and J by 2 bases; unmatched bases: 13. CDR3: CASSSPAGAGGEQETQYF. The CDR3 nucleotides are TGTGCCAGCAGCTCACCCGCTGGAGCGGGAGGGGAGCAAGAGACCCAGTACTTC.

The rearrangement joins TRBV7-2 to TRBJ1-5; maybe TRBD1 (6 bases). This CDR3 has 15 residues. The germline gives CDR1 SGHTA, CDR2 FQGNSA. Trimming took off 4 bases at V and 3 bases at J, with 13 bases between the two ends. The CDR3 loop is CASSSGGGNNQPQHF. In nucleotides, the CDR3 is TGTGCCAGCAGCTCGGGAGGGGGGAACAATCAGCCCCAGCATTTT.

The V gene is TRBV25-1, the J gene TRBJ2-1; 9 nucleotides match TRBD2. Germline trimming cut 1 base from V and 6 bases from J; bases unmatched to any gene: 4. CDR3 length: 15 residues. The germline CDR1 and CDR2 sequences are MGHDK and SYGVNS. The CDR3 DNA is TGTGCCAGCAGTGAATCTAGCGGGGTGGGCAATGAGCAGTTCTTC. Translated: CASSESSGVGNEQFF.

This clone appeared once. J is TRBJ2-5 and V is TRBV11-1; 8 bases agree with TRBD1. Germline V CDR1 and CDR2: SGHAT, FQDESV (reference sequence). There are 14 residues in the CDR3. After removal of 4 bases from V and 4 bases from J, the junction contained 5 bases not matched to a gene. CDR3 coding DNA: TGTGCCAGCAGCTCCAGGACAGGGCGAGAGACCCAGTACTTC. It is translated as CASSSRTGRETQYF.

V gene TRBV19 combines with J gene TRBJ2-5, with D tentatively TRBD2 (7 bases). The CDR3 has 15 amino acids. Germline V gene data show CDR1 as LNHDA and CDR2 as SQIVND (reference sequence). Deletions cut 5 bases from V and 5 bases from J, with 18 bases between. CDR3 protein: CASSSGGPREETQYF. The CDR3 nucleotides are TGTGCCAGTAGTTCCGGGGGGCCTAGAGAGGAGACCCAGTACTTC.

This clone was recorded only once. The J gene is TRBJ2-2, the V gene TRBV7-9, with 7 positions matching TRBD2. Germline CDR1 reads SEHNR; CDR2 reads FQNEAQ (reference sequence). Germline trimming cut 5 bases from V and 2 bases from J; bases unmatched to any gene: 8. The CDR3 extends over 16 amino acids. Written as DNA, the CDR3 is TGTGCCAGCAGCCCACCGGGGGGACCCAACACCGGGGAGCTGTTTTTT. Amino acid sequence: CASSPPGGPNTGELFF.

Turning to this clone: The same CDR3 also results from other DNA sequences found in this sample. The V and J genes are TRBV10-3 and TRBJ2-7; 8 bases are shared with TRBD1. The CDR3 contains 13 residues. Trimming took 4 bases from V and 6 from J; bases not matched to a gene: 5. Germline CDR1 ENHRY, CDR2 SYGVKD. CDR3 coding DNA: TGTGCCATCAGTGGTCTACAGGGGGGCGAGCAGTACTTC. Its protein is CAISGLQGGEQYF.

This clone was seen only once. This rearrangement joins TRBV19 to TRBJ1-2, with D possibly being TRBD1 (5 bases). The V and J ends lost 7 bases and 7 bases respectively, with 22 bases between them. Germline V CDR1 and CDR2: LNHDA, SQIVND (reference sequence). The CDR3 contains 15 residues. CDR3: CASTPLGTGRGGYTF. The CDR3 DNA follows: TGTGCCAGTACTCCTCTCGGGACTGGCAGAGGTGGCTACACCTTC.

V and J are TRBV6-5 and TRBJ2-4; no clear D. V gave up 5 bases and J gave up 0 bases, with 5 bases separating them. This CDR3 has 13 amino acids. Per germline, CDR1 MNHEY and CDR2 SVGAGI. The CDR3 DNA is TGTGCCAGCAGTCTAGGAGCCAAAAACATTCAGTACTTC. Protein: CASSLGAKNIQYF.

The chain recombines TRBV5-1 with TRBJ2-7; perhaps TRBD1 as D (6 bases). Germline V gene sequence: CDR1 SGHRS, CDR2 YFSETQ. CDR3 length: 14 residues. V was clipped by 5 bases and J by 2 bases, with 14 bases between them. For the CDR3, the DNA is TGCGCCAGCAGTACCGGGACACCGACCTACGAGCAGTACTTC. It codes for CASSTGTPTYEQYF.

V gene TRBV4-2 combines with J gene TRBJ2-6; 8 bases are a match to TRBD1. The J segment lost 0 bases and the V segment lost 5 bases, leaving 6 bases of the junction unmatched. This CDR3 has 17 residues. The germline V gene has CDR1 LGHNA and CDR2 YNFKEQ. CDR3 in amino acids: CASSTGQVTSGANVLTF. The CDR3 DNA is TGTGCCAGCAGCACGGGACAGGTTACCTCTGGGGCCAACGTCCTGACTTTC.

The chain recombines TRBV4-3 with TRBJ1-4, with a tentative D call TRBD1 (5 bases). CDR1 is LGHNA, CDR2 YSLEER, per germline. CDR3 length equals 16 residues. The V end lost 0 bases, the J end lost 6 bases, and 14 bases lay between the germline ends. The CDR3 bases are TGCGCCAGCAGCCAAGAAGCTTGGGGCGCGGATGAAAAACTGTTTTTT. Its translation is CASSQEAWGADEKLFF.

CDR3 protein: CASSPGPANTGELFF. DNA of the CDR3: TGTGCCAGCAGCCCGGGACCTGCGAACACCGGGGAGCTGTTTTTT. The V call is TRBV5-5, the J call TRBJ2-2, with D perhaps given as TRBD1 or TRBD2 (5 bases each). V was pared by 4 bases and J by 0 bases, with 10 bases between. Germline lookup yields CDR1 SGHKS and CDR2 YYEKEE (reference sequence). The CDR3 extends over 15 amino acids.

J is TRBJ1-2 and V is TRBV5-6; D unclear. Per the germline V gene, CDR1 is SGHDT and CDR2 is YYEEEE. CDR3 size: 15 residues. Trimming cost V 7 bases and J 5 bases, with 21 bases left between them. The DNA of the CDR3 is TGTGCCAGCGGAAGAAGAAATTCTTTTGGGTATGGCTACACCTTC. It specifies CASGRRNSFGYGYTF.

The chain links TRBV2 to TRBJ2-4; TRBD2 aligns across 7 bases. The ends lost 7 bases at V and 6 bases at J; junction bases unmatched: 12. The CDR3 runs 15 residues. CDR1 is SNHLY and CDR2 is FYNNEI in the germline V gene. For the CDR3, the DNA is TGTGCCAGCACCGAAAGGACGGGGGGAGGAAACATTCAGTACTTC. This translates into CASTERTGGGNIQYF.

V and J are TRBV7-2 and TRBJ2-1, with D perhaps TRBD1 or TRBD2 (6 bases each). This CDR3 has 15 amino acids. V was clipped by 5 bases and J by 8 bases, with 19 bases between them. Germline V CDR1 and CDR2: SGHTA, FQGNSA. The CDR3 spells CASSLGGQGAHEQFF. DNA of the CDR3: TGTGCCAGCAGCCTAGGGGGGCAGGGCGCACATGAGCAGTTCTTC.

For the CDR3, the DNA is TGTGCCAGCAGCGAGGGCCCCGCCTACAATGAGCAGTTCTTC. It encodes CASSEGPAYNEQFF. The genes are TRBV9 and TRBJ2-1; the D is unclear. There are 14 residues in the CDR3. V dropped 3 bases and J dropped 2 bases, with 9 bases sitting between them. The germline CDR1 and CDR2 sequences are SGDLS and YYNGEE.

V usage is TRBV9 and J usage is TRBJ1-1; 7 bases align to TRBD1. The CDR3 covers 16 residues. V was clipped by 3 bases and J by 0 bases; unmatched bases: 8. CDR1 is SGDLS, CDR2 YYNGEE, per germline. CDR3 DNA: TGTGCCAGCAGCGCAACAACCGGGACAGTGAACACTGAAGCTTTCTTT. It codes for CASSATTGTVNTEAFF.